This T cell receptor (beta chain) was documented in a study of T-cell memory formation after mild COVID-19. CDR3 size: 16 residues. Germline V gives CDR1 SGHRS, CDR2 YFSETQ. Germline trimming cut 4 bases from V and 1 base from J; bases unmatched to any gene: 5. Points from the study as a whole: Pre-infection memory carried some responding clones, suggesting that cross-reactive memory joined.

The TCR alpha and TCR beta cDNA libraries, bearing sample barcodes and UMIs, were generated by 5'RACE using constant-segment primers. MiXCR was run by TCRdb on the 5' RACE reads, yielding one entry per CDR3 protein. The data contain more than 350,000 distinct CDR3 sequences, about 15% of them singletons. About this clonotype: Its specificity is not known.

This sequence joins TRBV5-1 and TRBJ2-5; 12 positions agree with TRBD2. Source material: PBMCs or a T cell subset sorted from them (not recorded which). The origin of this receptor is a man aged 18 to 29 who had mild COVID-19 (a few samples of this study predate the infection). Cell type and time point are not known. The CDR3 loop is CASSPTSGGPQETQYF. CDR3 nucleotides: TGCGCCAGCAGCCCGACTAGCGGGGGCCCCCAAGAGACCCAGTACTTC.